A single TCR beta chain is shown here with its context. Its antigen is as yet unknown. Unique molecular identifiers were used to barcode this TCRbeta library. TCRdb reprocessed the PCR reads with MiXCR, giving one entry per CDR3 protein. The sample yields about 980,000 distinct CDR3 sequences, roughly 29% seen once. The data were obtained in a study of T-cell reconstitution after alpha-beta-depleted transplantation in children. Study results and limitations: It was surviving recipient T cells and thymic progenitors that gave some patients high TCRbeta diversity at day 60. Once a year had passed after transplant, T-cell counts and diversity came mostly from newly produced T cells. Several hundred expanded graft clones reportedly were the source of alpha-beta T cells about two months after transplant.

CDR3 length equals 18 residues. Germline CDR1 SGHAT, CDR2 FQNNGV. The V end was cut by 1 base, the J end by 2 bases, with 20 bases between. The sample consisted of PBMCs, mostly from graft donor cells, taken 360 days after TCRalphabeta/CD19-depleted stem cell transplant. This receptor was identified in a boy in the first two years of life who had a stem cell transplant for SCID, so the T cells may come from the graft donor. The gene calls are TRBV11-2 and TRBJ2-5; D is undetermined. The CDR3 DNA is TGTGCCAGCAGCTTAGTTGGGTCGGTTACACTTAGGCAAGAGACCCAGTACTTC. The encoded protein is CASSLVGSVTLRQETQYF.